The sequence of this T cell receptor (beta chain) was determined in a study of cytomegalovirus exposure and HLA in healthy donors. PCR was performed using 60 Vbeta and 13 Jbeta primers. Produced via immunoSEQ multiplex PCR; TCRdb's table is partial and in-frame only. Here the sample spans under 55,000 clones, approximately 70% being singletons. Worth noting for this clone: Its target is not known.

The CDR3 length is 12 residues. V was trimmed by 7 bases and J by 5 bases, leaving 15 bases between them. Per the germline V gene, CDR1 is SQVTM and CDR2 is ANQGSEA. General study points: Among TCR sequences, most were rare, though some public TCRs appeared in many donors.

The sequenced sample was PBMCs. The receptor comes from a man aged 18 to 29 in good health and CMV-seronegative. V and J are TRBV29-1 and TRBJ2-7; D possibly corresponds to TRBD2 (5 bases). The CDR3 bases are TGCAGCGCTGCCCGGGAAGTGGACGAGCAGTACTTC. Translating it yields CSAAREVDEQYF.